This T cell receptor (beta chain) comes out of a study of blood T cell repertoires in COVID-19 (dated by TCRdb to 2019 to 2021). The study in broad terms: Collaborator samples came from the United States, Italy and Spain and covered acute and convalescent phases of COVID-19. The material from the prospective study consisted of cDNA or gDNA derived from T cells, B-cell-depleted T cells, or PBMCs. Subjects who had been exposed to COVID-19, were actively infected with it, or had recovered from it provided the deeply sampled blood TCRbeta repertoires that made up the dataset. The repertoires were released in a freely available public database meant as a resource for research on the immune response to SARS-CoV-2. Samples came from the ongoing ImmuneRACE study (first 160 participants) plus 1,254 subjects from 6 global collaborators. Sample metadata almost always included a de-identified subject ID, COVID-19 status, age in years and sex. Where available, HLA class I and class II types were taken from metadata supplied by the sample provider and were not determined by assay-based typing. Overall study results and their limits: Clinical and demographic metadata were provided uncurated, with the amount varying by source and participant.

A word on this clone: The clone's antigen remains unknown. The sample holds no much larger clone one base away, and base qualities are not on file.

Based on the germline V gene (reference sequence), the CDR1 and CDR2 sequences are SGHNT and YYREEE. V is cut back by 0 bases and J by 2 bases, with 5 bases in the junction unmatched. Including the terminal cysteine and phenylalanine, the CDR3 comprises 16 residues. Only the CDR3 DNA stays, 48 bases, in frame from base 1. TCRbeta CDR3 regions were amplified from genomic DNA by means of the immunoSEQ Assay, a bias-controlled multiplex PCR. In the original analysis: Within the assay, amplification of reference gene primers was used to estimate how many nucleated cells each sample contained. To quantify the absolute abundance of each unique TCRbeta CDR3 rearrangement, sequence reads were collapsed and filtered. For each sample, productive Simpson clonality was calculated by taking the square root of Simpson's diversity index across productive rearrangements. TCRdb re-hosts the immuneACCESS table, in-frame sequences only. Its copies lack some clones; in the studies checked, an unresolved V gene accounts for under half of them, and the cause for the rest is not known. Clone size and the V and J calls come from that table; the DNA yielded D and trimming. For this sample the table gives over 50,000 clones, of which 87% were detected only once. The ten top clones hold under 9% of the sample.

Whole blood was collected in K2EDTA tubes by collaborating institutions according to the institutions' own protocols. For TCRbeta analysis, collaborators shipped samples as frozen whole blood, isolated PBMCs, or DNA extracted from either of those sample types. Recombination joined TRBV5-4 with TRBJ2-7; 10 of the junction bases match TRBD2. This sequence was found in a man aged 50 to 59 with active COVID-19. The material sequenced was peripheral blood. The DNA sequence follows: TGTGCCAGCAGCTTGGGACTAGCGGGCAACCCCTACGAGCAGTACTTC. Translation gives CASSLGLAGNPYEQYF.